Presented here are 32 T cell receptor beta chains from one specimen sequenced in a study of T cells in Graves' hyperthyroidism and ophthalmopathy. RNA transcripts provided the source from which TCR beta CDR3 regions were amplified. The HTBI primer set drove a first-round RT-PCR of the TCR CDR3. TCRdb processed the multiplex PCR reads anew with MiXCR; each CDR3 protein has one entry. In the table there are 300,000 to 450,000 distinct CDR3 sequences, 13% of which are singletons. Sequencing was carried out using blood. These receptors were collected from a young man with Graves' hyperthyroidism that later progressed to Graves' ophthalmopathy.

This clonotype was detected many times. The chain employs TRBV12-3 or TRBV12-4 and TRBJ2-2, with TRBD1 identical over 9 bases. Losses at the gene ends were 6 bases for V and 8 bases for J; bases not matched to a gene: 10. CDR3 length: 15 residues. Written as DNA, the CDR3 is TGTGCCAGCAGGCACGGGACAGGGTCGGAAGGGGAGCTGTTTTTT. This gives the protein CASRHGTGSEGELFF.

This clonotype was seen repeatedly, ten times or more. The CDR3 loop is CASSPLGQGSNYGYTF. The DNA of the CDR3 is TGTGCCAGCAGCCCGCTGGGACAGGGATCTAACTATGGCTACACCTTC. The rearrangement uses TRBV7-9 and TRBJ1-2, with 9 bases lining up with TRBD1. The CDR3 spans 16 residues. In germline, CDR1 is SEHNR, CDR2 FQNEAQ (reference sequence). The trim removed 5 bases at V and 0 bases at J, leaving 7 bases unmatched.

Turning to this clonotype: This clone may be a read error of a much larger clone one base away. The V call is TRBV6-1, the J call TRBJ1-4; TRBD1 is a possible D gene (5 bases). The CDR3 consists of 16 residues. Per germline, CDR1 MNHNS and CDR2 SASEGT. V shed 6 bases and J shed 6 bases, with 20 bases lying between them. The CDR3 DNA follows: TGTGCCAGCAGGTCGAGTCCGGGACTGGGTGATGAAAAACTGTTTTTT. Its translation is CASRSSPGLGDEKLFF.

The chain joins TRBV28 to TRBJ1-3; 8 nucleotides agree with TRBD1. Losses at the gene ends were 3 bases for V and 6 bases for J; bases not matched to a gene: 7. Germline CDR1 reads MDHEN; CDR2 reads SYDVKM. This CDR3 is 15 amino acids long. This CDR3 is CASSLIGQGTNTIYF. The CDR3 coding sequence is TGTGCCAGCAGTTTGATCGGACAGGGAACAAACACCATATATTTT. The whole variable domain, filled in from reference TRBV28 and TRBJ1-3, reads DVKVTQSSRYLVKRTGEKVFLECVQDMDHENMFWYRQDPGLGLRLIYFSYDVKMKEKGDIPEGYSVSREKKERFSLILESASTNQTSMYLCASSLIGQGTNTIYFGEGSWLTVV.

The chain joins TRBV29-1 to TRBJ2-7; maybe TRBD1 (6 bases). The CDR3 is 12 amino acids. The V gene lost 6 bases and the J gene lost 4 bases, with 13 bases spanning the gap. From germline, CDR1 is SQVTM and CDR2 ANQGSEA. The CDR3: CSVGTPPYEQYF. The CDR3 DNA reads as TGCAGCGTGGGGACACCCCCTTACGAGCAGTACTTC.

This clonotype was counted between two and nine times. J is TRBJ1-5 and V is TRBV30; a possible D gene is TRBD1 (5 bases). Germline V lookup: CDR1 GTSNPN, CDR2 SVGIG (reference sequence). The ends were cut back, 0 bases at V and 7 bases at J, with 13 bases in the middle. This CDR3 comprises 14 residues. CDR3 bases: TGTGCCTGGAGTGTTCAGGGCCCCCGGCAGCCCCAGCATTTT. Translating gives CAWSVQGPRQPQHF.

This clonotype was observed at least ten times. V is TRBV20-1 and J is TRBJ2-5; 7 bases are a match to TRBD1. CDR1 and CDR2 (germline): DFQATT, SNEGSKA (reference sequence). Trimming at V came to 2 bases and at J to 2 bases, leaving 5 bases not matched to a gene. CDR3 size: 14 residues. The CDR3 DNA is TGCAGTGCTAGATACGGGACAGCTCAAGAGACCCAGTACTTC. The encoded protein is CSARYGTAQETQYF.

Many counts were recorded for this clonotype. The chain carries TRBV7-8 and TRBJ2-7, with D possibly being TRBD1 (6 bases). Trimming shortened V by 4 bases and J by 6 bases, and 13 bases separated the two germline ends. The germline V gene encodes CDR1 SGHVS and CDR2 FQNEAQ. The CDR3 is 13 residues long. CDR3 amino acids: CASSSRLQGEQYF. The DNA of the CDR3 is TGTGCCAGCAGCTCGAGGTTACAGGGCGAGCAGTACTTC.

The rearrangement links TRBV4-1 to TRBJ2-5; D unresolved. Trimming shortened V by 3 bases and J by 1 base, and 18 bases separated the two germline ends. Germline CDR1 reads MGHRA; CDR2 reads YSYEKL. The CDR3 length is 17 residues. CDR3 loop: CASSHPLYEGSQETQYF. The CDR3 DNA reads TGCGCCAGCAGCCACCCCCTATATGAAGGATCCCAAGAGACCCAGTACTTC.

This clonotype was observed at least ten times. The chain couples TRBV7-9 to TRBJ1-1; 7 bases line up with TRBD1. J lost 6 bases, V lost 3 bases, and 10 bases had no gene match. The CDR3 extends over 15 amino acids. CDR1 and CDR2 (germline): SEHNR, FQNEAQ (reference sequence). This CDR3 is CASSFRQGYIAEAFF. The CDR3 DNA follows: TGTGCCAGCAGCTTCAGACAGGGTTATATCGCTGAAGCTTTCTTT.

This clonotype has a handful of counts. The junction and the germline gene differ at one end; a read error may be behind it. The genes are TRBV5-4 and TRBJ2-7, with 12 bases identical to TRBD2. The CDR3 consists of 17 residues. CDR1 is SGHNT, CDR2 YYREEE, per germline (reference sequence). The CDR3 nucleotides read TGTGCCGGCAGTCTAGCGGGGGGGCCTCTCCGCTCCTACGAGCAGTACTTC. Translation gives CAGSLAGGPLRSYEQYF.

The chain joins TRBV4-1 to TRBJ1-5; TRBD1 matches 9 bases. The germline V gene encodes CDR1 MGHRA and CDR2 YSYEKL. Trimming removed 3 bases from V and 1 base from J; junction bases left unmatched: 4. The CDR3 consists of 16 residues. This CDR3 is CASSHLGTGSNQPQHF. CDR3 sequence (DNA): TGCGCCAGCAGCCACCTCGGGACAGGGAGCAATCAGCCCCAGCATTTT.

This clonotype was found many times. The V and J genes are TRBV7-9 and TRBJ1-2; possibly TRBD1 for D (5 bases). Germline values: CDR1 SEHNR, CDR2 FQNEAQ (reference sequence). Trimming took 4 bases from V and 3 from J, leaving 12 bases between them. The CDR3 is 14 amino acids. Written as DNA, the CDR3 is TGTGCCAGCAGCTCGCCGGGACCTGACTATGGCTACACCTTC. Translation gives CASSSPGPDYGYTF.

This clonotype was seen more than once but under ten times. The V call is TRBV3-1, the J call TRBJ2-1; D unresolved. Looked up from germline, CDR1 is LGHDT and CDR2 is YNNKEL (reference sequence). Deletions cut 0 bases from V and 1 base from J, with 10 bases between. The CDR3 runs 16 residues. This CDR3 reads CASSQEGAGSYNEQFF. The CDR3, as DNA: TGTGCCAGCAGCCAAGAAGGCGCAGGTTCCTACAATGAGCAGTTCTTC.

This clonotype was found a few times. At one of its ends the junction is not consistent with the germline gene, which may arise from a read error. The chain links TRBV9 to TRBJ2-3, with D possibly TRBD2 on 5 matching bases. From germline, CDR1 is SGDLS and CDR2 YYNGEE. The CDR3 totals 13 residues. CDR3 amino acids: CASSAASTDTQYF. CDR3 DNA sequence: TGTGCCAGCAGCGCGGCTAGCACCGATACGCAGTATTTT.

The gene calls are TRBV27 and TRBJ1-6; 7 bases are a match to TRBD1. The CDR3 extends over 16 amino acids. With 5 bases clipped from V and 8 bases from J, the junction kept 12 bases outside the gene matches. CDR1 and CDR2 (germline): MNHEY, SMNVEV (reference sequence). The CDR3 reads CASSVLEIQGYSPLHF. The CDR3 DNA reads as TGTGCCAGCAGTGTACTAGAGATACAGGGGTATTCACCCCTCCACTTT.

This clonotype was seen only a few times. The chain couples TRBV4-1 to TRBJ1-2; a possible D gene is TRBD1 (5 bases). The CDR3 runs 15 residues. Trimming pared 0 bases from V and 2 bases from J, leaving 10 bases between. Germline V CDR1 and CDR2: MGHRA, YSYEKL. CDR3 DNA: TGCGCCAGCAGCCAAGATTCAGGGAGGAACTATGGCTACACCTTC. It is translated as CASSQDSGRNYGYTF.

The rearrangement links TRBV7-9 to TRBJ2-7; D call uncertain. CDR1 and CDR2 from the germline V gene are SEHNR and FQNEAQ (reference sequence). Trimming removed 4 bases from V and 6 bases from J, with 7 bases in between. The CDR3 spans 11 residues. CDR3 DNA: TGTGCCAGCAGCTGGGAAGGCGAGCAGTACTTC. Amino acids: CASSWEGEQYF.

This clonotype appeared many times. J is TRBJ2-1 and V is TRBV7-3, with D hard to call. Germline CDR1 SGHTA, CDR2 FQGTGA. CDR3 length equals 13 residues. V lost 0 bases, J lost 7 bases, and 7 bases lay in between. CDR3 sequence: CASSLTWGNEQFF. CDR3 DNA: TGTGCCAGCAGCTTAACATGGGGTAATGAGCAGTTCTTC.

The chain joins TRBV6-1 to TRBJ2-1, with D possibly matching TRBD2 (5 bases). Germline CDR1 and CDR2: MNHNS and SASEGT. The V end was cut by 1 base, the J end by 3 bases, with 13 bases between. This CDR3 contains 16 residues. Written as DNA, the CDR3 is TGTGCCAGCAGTGAAGGGTTAGCGCCTGGCTACAATGAGCAGTTCTTC. It encodes CASSEGLAPGYNEQFF.

This chain connects TRBV27 to TRBJ1-1; D ambiguous. Germline lookup yields CDR1 MNHEY and CDR2 SMNVEV (reference sequence). The CDR3 runs to 16 residues. V dropped 0 bases and J dropped 3 bases, with 14 bases sitting between them. The CDR3 DNA reads as TGTGCCAGCAGTTTATCGGTAATGGGCGCGGACACTGAAGCTTTCTTT. Residues: CASSLSVMGADTEAFF.

At least ten counts were recorded for this clonotype. The rearrangement uses TRBV6-1 and TRBJ1-5, with a tentative D call TRBD1 (5 bases). V lost 5 bases and J 4 bases, leaving 12 bases between the germline ends. Germline values: CDR1 MNHNS, CDR2 SASEGT. This CDR3 spans 14 amino acids. As DNA, the CDR3 is TGTGCCAGCAGTTCTCCAGGGATAAATCAGCCCCAGCATTTT. It specifies CASSSPGINQPQHF.

This clonotype was seen many times. The J gene is TRBJ1-2, the V gene TRBV7-8; D is perhaps TRBD1 (6 bases). V lost 1 base and J lost 2, with 11 bases in between. The CDR3 runs 15 residues. Per the germline V gene, CDR1 is SGHVS and CDR2 is FQNEAQ. The CDR3 bases are TGTGCCAGCAGCTTAGAGGGGGGGGTAAACTATGGCTACACCTTC. This codes for CASSLEGGVNYGYTF. Full variable domain (remainder filled in from reference TRBV7-8 and TRBJ1-2): GAGVSQSPRYKVAKRGQDVALRCDPISGHVSLFWYQQALGQGPEFLTYFQNEAQLDKSGLPSDRFFAERPEGSVSTLKIQRTQQEDSAVYLCASSLEGGVNYGYTFGSGTRLTVV.

This clonotype has a count of ten or more. This chain joins TRBV20-1 and TRBJ1-5; D perhaps matches TRBD1 (5 bases). The ends were cut back, 2 bases at V and 6 bases at J, with 11 bases in the middle. CDR1 is DFQATT and CDR2 is SNEGSKA in the germline V gene (reference sequence). The CDR3 spans 13 residues. CDR3 nucleotides: TGCAGTGCTAGATACGGGCAGGGTCAGCCCCAGCATTTT. Its protein is CSARYGQGQPQHF.

This clonotype was observed at least ten times. The chain combines TRBV7-9 with TRBJ1-1, with D perhaps TRBD1 (6 bases). Per germline, CDR1 SEHNR and CDR2 FQNEAQ (reference sequence). CDR3 length: 14 amino acids. V lost 3 bases and J lost 7, with 15 bases in between. CDR3 nucleotides: TGTGCCAGCAGCTTGGCAGGTGGGGGCAATGAAGCTTTCTTT. Protein: CASSLAGGGNEAFF.

This clonotype showed up just a few times. The gene calls are TRBV9 and TRBJ2-5; 16 bases are shared with TRBD2. Germline V gene sequence: CDR1 SGDLS, CDR2 YYNGEE. The CDR3 sequence is 16 residues long. Trimming at V came to 2 bases and at J to 4 bases, leaving 2 bases not matched to a gene. CDR3 amino acids: CASSVGTSGGVETQYF. The CDR3 nucleotides are TGTGCCAGCAGCGTCGGGACTAGCGGGGGGGTAGAGACCCAGTACTTC.

The chain employs TRBV6-1 and TRBJ1-5, with D possibly being TRBD1 (6 bases). With 5 bases removed from V and 3 bases from J, the gap between germline ends came to 14 bases. The CDR3 has 15 amino acids. The germline gives CDR1 MNHNS, CDR2 SASEGT. The DNA for the CDR3 is TGTGCCAGCAGTCCGGGGGCAGGTACCAATCAGCCCCAGCATTTT. This encodes CASSPGAGTNQPQHF.

This clonotype occurred a few times. A much larger clone differs from this one at a single base, so this may be a read error. The chain combines TRBV7-2 with TRBJ1-5; 7 bases are shared with TRBD1. From germline, CDR1 is SGHTA and CDR2 FQGNSA. This CDR3 has 13 residues. CDR3 amino acids: CAGSIRGDQPQHF. CDR3 DNA: TGTGCCGGCAGCATCAGGGGGGATCAGCCCCAGCATTTT.

This clonotype occurred many times. CDR3 bases: TGTGCCAGCAGCTTGAACAGTGGGGCTAATGAAAAACTGTTTTTT. Translated, it gives CASSLNSGANEKLFF. The J gene is TRBJ1-4, the V gene TRBV11-2; the D is unclear. This CDR3 contains 15 residues. The ends were cut back, 3 bases at V and 3 bases at J, with 11 bases in the middle. Looked up from germline, CDR1 is SGHAT and CDR2 is FQNNGV.

This clonotype was observed a handful of times. This chain joins TRBV9 and TRBJ1-1; D not certain. The V end lost 0 bases, the J end lost 5 bases, and 8 bases lay between the germline ends. Per germline, CDR1 SGDLS and CDR2 YYNGEE. The CDR3 totals 13 residues. The CDR3 here is CASSVDGRTEAFF. The CDR3 DNA sequence: TGTGCCAGCAGCGTAGACGGGAGGACTGAAGCTTTCTTT.

This clonotype was seen repeatedly, ten times or more. The chain uses TRBV11-2 and TRBJ2-5, with D perhaps matching TRBD2 (5 bases). V shed 6 bases and J shed 6 bases, with 17 bases lying between them. This CDR3 has 14 residues. Germline CDR1 reads SGHAT; CDR2 reads FQNNGV. This CDR3 reads CASRDTGSRQTQYF. In nucleotides, the CDR3 is TGTGCCAGCAGAGATACGGGGAGTCGTCAGACCCAGTACTTC.

In its sample, this clonotype was seen a few times. The chain uses TRBV6-2 or TRBV6-3 and TRBJ1-5; maybe TRBD1 (6 bases). V gave up 5 bases and J gave up 4 bases, with 21 bases separating them. CDR1 and CDR2 (germline): MNHEY, SVGEGT. This CDR3 has 17 residues. CDR3 in DNA: TGTGCCAGCAGTGAGTCGCAGGGGAGGATTTTTAATCAGCCCCAGCATTTT. Translating gives CASSESQGRIFNQPQHF.